These 28 T cell receptor beta chains were all obtained from the same sample, sequenced in a study of T cell repertoires in urothelial bladder cancer. This table comes from immunoSEQ multiplex PCR, and its TCRdb copy is limited to in-frame clones, with some not included. The sample lists 9,200 or so clones; about 54% were seen once. Input material: tumor-infiltrating cells from bladder cancer. The receptors derive from a human donor with urothelial carcinoma.

Only a few counts were recorded for this clone. The chain is built from TRBV7-2 and TRBJ1-6; the D gene is possibly TRBD1 (6 bases). Germline V gene sequence: CDR1 SGHTA, CDR2 FQGNSA. The CDR3 extends over 14 amino acids. V shed 5 bases and J shed 7 bases, with 12 bases lying between them. This CDR3 is CASSRGGWNSPLHF. The CDR3 bases are TGTGCCAGCAGCCGAGGGGGTTGGAATTCACCCCTCCACTTT.

This clone was recorded a few times. The V and J genes are TRBV5-8 and TRBJ2-1; D ambiguous. The CDR3 consists of 12 residues. V dropped 4 bases and J dropped 2 bases, with 4 bases sitting between them. Per germline, CDR1 SGHTS and CDR2 YDEGEE. CDR3 residues: CASSKAYNEQFF. The CDR3 region has the DNA TGTGCCAGCAGCAAAGCCTACAATGAGCAGTTCTTC.

The V gene is TRBV4-1, the J gene TRBJ1-4, with no clear D. Trimming shortened V by 0 bases and J by 7 bases, and 12 bases separated the two germline ends. The CDR3 loop spans 15 amino acids. CDR1 is MGHRA, CDR2 YSYEKL, per germline. CDR3 sequence (DNA): TGCGCCAGCAGCCAAGATTGGGTATATCTTGAAAAACTGTTTTTT. Protein sequence: CASSQDWVYLEKLFF.

The chain uses TRBV7-9 and TRBJ1-5; D unresolved. Trimming removed 5 bases at V and 4 bases at J, with 12 bases between. CDR3 length: 14 residues. Germline V lookup: CDR1 SEHNR, CDR2 FQNEAQ (reference sequence). CDR3 protein: CASSPPGPNQPQHF. The CDR3 DNA reads as TGTGCCAGCAGCCCCCCGGGCCCTAATCAGCCCCAGCATTTT. Supplemented by reference TRBV7-9 and TRBJ1-5, the full variable domain reads DTGVSQNPRHKITKRGQNVTFRCDPISEHNRLYWYRQTLGQGPEFLTYFQNEAQLEKSRLLSDRFSAERPKGSFSTLEIQRTEQGDSAMYLCASSPPGPNQPQHFGDGTRLSIL.

This clone was detected a few times. The junction shows a germline mismatch at one end, possibly a read error. The CDR3 protein is CASSLDYEQYF. CDR3 nucleotide sequence: TGTGCCAGCAGTTTAGACTACGAGCAGTACTTC. The chain joins TRBV11-2 to TRBJ2-7; D is unresolved. Germline lookup yields CDR1 SGHAT and CDR2 FQNNGV. The CDR3 is 11 amino acids.

In this sample, this clone turned up a few times. The gene calls are TRBV2 and TRBJ2-3; weak D call: TRBD1 (5 bases). Germline CDR1 is SNHLY and CDR2 is FYNNEI. The CDR3 is 15 residues long. Trimming cost V 2 bases and J 2 bases, with 11 bases left between them. CDR3 nucleotides: TGTGCCAGCAGTGAATCTCTGACAGTCACAGATACGCAGTATTTT. Its translation: CASSESLTVTDTQYF. The full variable domain, completed using reference TRBV2 and TRBJ2-3, is EPEVTQTPSHQVTQMGQEVILRCVPISNHLYFYWYRQILGQKVEFLVSFYNNEISEKSEIFDDQFSVERPDGSNFTLKIRSTKLEDSAMYFCASSESLTVTDTQYFGPGTRLTVL.

This clone was counted a few times. The chain employs TRBV4-1 and TRBJ2-7; the D gene could be TRBD1 or TRBD2 (5 bases each). CDR3 size: 17 residues. The V end was cut by 1 base, the J end by 2 bases, with 18 bases between. Germline CDR1 reads MGHRA; CDR2 reads YSYEKL. In DNA form, the CDR3 reads TGCGCCAGCAGCCAAGTTTTTACCGGGACGGCGACCTACGAGCAGTACTTC. It translates to CASSQVFTGTATYEQYF.

The V and J genes are TRBV4-1 and TRBJ2-7; 8 bases map to TRBD1. V lost 0 bases, J lost 3 bases, and 4 bases stayed unmatched. This CDR3 region has 15 residues. Germline-derived CDR1 and CDR2 are MGHRA and YSYEKL. The CDR3: CASSQEWTGHYEQYF. In DNA form, the CDR3 reads TGCGCCAGCAGCCAAGAGTGGACAGGGCACTACGAGCAGTACTTC.

The V and J genes are TRBV30 and TRBJ1-6; unclear D gene. In germline, CDR1 is GTSNPN, CDR2 SVGIG (reference sequence). The CDR3 totals 12 residues. V dropped 4 bases and J dropped 7 bases, with 8 bases sitting between them. The CDR3 is CAWTEGNSPLHF. The CDR3 region has the DNA TGTGCCTGGACGGAAGGCAATTCACCCCTCCACTTT. Complete variable domain (other parts from reference TRBV30 and TRBJ1-6): SQTIHQWPATLVQPVGSPLSLECTVEGTSNPNLYWYRQAAGRGLQLLFYSVGIGQISSEVPQNLSASRPQDRQFILSSKKLLLSDSGFYLCAWTEGNSPLHFGNGTRLTVT.

V gene TRBV9 combines with J gene TRBJ2-2, with D possibly being TRBD2 (5 bases). Germline loops: CDR1 SGDLS, CDR2 YYNGEE. The CDR3 sequence is 16 residues long. The V end was cut by 3 bases, the J end by 3 bases, with 15 bases between. CDR3 loop: CASSAYGIQDTGELFF. The CDR3 region has the DNA TGTGCCAGCAGCGCCTACGGGATCCAGGACACCGGGGAGCTGTTTTTT.

This clone appeared a few times. In DNA form, the CDR3 reads TGTGCCAGCAGTCAACATGGGAAGAACACTGAAGCTTTCTTT. Protein: CASSQHGKNTEAFF. The chain employs TRBV6-6 and TRBJ1-1; D unclear. The CDR3 spans 14 residues. V lost 5 bases, J lost 1 base, and 11 bases lay in between. CDR1 is MNHNY and CDR2 is SVGAGI in the germline V gene (reference sequence).

Only one count was recorded for this clone. The CDR3 here is CASSSQEGPSYEQYF. CDR3 bases: TGTGCCAGCAGCTCCCAGGAGGGCCCTTCCTACGAGCAGTACTTC. The chain combines TRBV7-2 with TRBJ2-5; D is perhaps TRBD2 (6 bases). The J call may be incorrect, as the DNA end agrees better with TRBJ2-7. Germline assignment: CDR1 SGHTA and CDR2 FQGNSA. This CDR3 is 15 amino acids long.

This clone came up a few times. J is TRBJ1-2 and V is TRBV2, with D hard to call. The germline gives CDR1 SNHLY, CDR2 FYNNEI. V was pared by 7 bases and J by 4 bases, with 13 bases between. CDR3 length equals 13 residues. The CDR3 nucleotides read TGTGCCAGCAACGCGGCTGGGCTCTATGGCTACACCTTC. Translated: CASNAAGLYGYTF.

In this sample, this clone is large (0.1 to 1%). This rearrangement joins TRBV2 to TRBJ1-4; 10 positions match TRBD1. After removal of 6 bases from V and 5 bases from J, the junction contained 6 bases not matched to a gene. Germline values: CDR1 SNHLY, CDR2 FYNNEI. The CDR3 extends over 15 amino acids. The CDR3 loop is CASRTGQGTNEKLFF. The CDR3 DNA follows: TGTGCCAGCAGAACGGGACAGGGGACGAATGAAAAACTGTTTTTT.

This clone was seen only once. The rearrangement uses TRBV25-1 and TRBJ1-2; TRBD1 might be the D (5 bases). The CDR3 has 16 amino acids. Trimming stripped 9 bases from V and 3 bases from J, with 23 bases between. CDR1 and CDR2 from the germline V gene are MGHDK and SYGVNS. The CDR3 bases are TGTGCCAGTCAGGGACCGACATGGATCAGTGACTATGGCTACACCTTC. As protein: CASQGPTWISDYGYTF.

This clone was detected only a few times. This sample also contains other DNA sequences that code for the same CDR3. CDR3 bases: TGTGCCAGCAGCTTATCCACTATCTCCTACGAGCAGTACTTC. Amino acid sequence: CASSLSTISYEQYF. The chain couples TRBV7-2 to TRBJ2-7; D is undetermined. Between the trimmed V and J ends, which lost 2 bases and 0 bases, there was a span of 8 bases. In germline, CDR1 is SGHTA, CDR2 FQGNSA. This CDR3 has 14 residues.

The rearrangement joins TRBV4-2 to TRBJ1-1; D call uncertain. Trimming took off 3 bases at V and 0 bases at J, with 8 bases between the two ends. CDR1 and CDR2 from the germline V gene are LGHNA and YNFKEQ. This CDR3 contains 14 residues. CDR3 protein: CASSHRRLNTEAFF. The CDR3 DNA is TGTGCCAGCAGCCATCGACGGCTGAACACTGAAGCTTTCTTT.

The CDR3: CASSVQGQVSGNGYTF. CDR3 DNA: TGTGCCAGCAGCGTACAGGGACAGGTTTCGGGAAATGGCTACACCTTC. The V call is TRBV9, the J call TRBJ1-2; TRBD1 agrees at 8 bases. Germline CDR1 SGDLS, CDR2 YYNGEE. This CDR3 is 16 amino acids long. J was trimmed by 6 bases and V by 1 base; bases with no gene match: 11.

By proportion, this clone is medium-sized. The chain links TRBV6-5 to TRBJ1-1; D is possibly TRBD1 (5 bases). Trimming took off 8 bases at V and 0 bases at J, with 16 bases between the two ends. Germline V gene sequence: CDR1 MNHEY, CDR2 SVGAGI. This CDR3 spans 15 amino acids. CDR3 region: CASHRMVGVNTEAFF. The CDR3 coding sequence is TGTGCCAGCCATCGCATGGTGGGGGTGAACACTGAAGCTTTCTTT.

The chain links TRBV5-1 to TRBJ2-3; 11 bases match TRBD1. CDR1 SGHRS and CDR2 YFSETQ come from the germline V gene. V gave up 6 bases and J gave up 3 bases; unmatched junction bases: 6. The CDR3 has 15 residues. CDR3 protein: CASTRDRGLTDTQYF. The CDR3 DNA sequence: TGCGCCAGCACCCGGGACAGGGGGTTGACAGATACGCAGTATTTT.

The chain recombines TRBV2 with TRBJ2-7; D is possibly TRBD2 (5 bases). The CDR3 has 12 amino acids. The germline V gene has CDR1 SNHLY and CDR2 FYNNEI. V lost 6 bases to trimming and J lost 4 bases, with 10 bases between them. As DNA, the CDR3 is TGTGCCAGCAGCCCCCGGGGATACGAGCAGTACTTC. Translation gives CASSPRGYEQYF.

V and J are TRBV30 and TRBJ1-2, with TRBD1 matching 8 bases. CDR3 length: 16 residues. Germline V gene data show CDR1 as GTSNPN and CDR2 as SVGIG (reference sequence). Germline trimming cut 4 bases from V and 0 bases from J; bases unmatched to any gene: 10. CDR3 coding DNA: TGTGCCTGGACTCACACCGGGACAGGATCTAACTATGGCTACACCTTC. This encodes CAWTHTGTGSNYGYTF.

The chain carries TRBV5-4 and TRBJ1-5; D gene ambiguous. This CDR3 region has 12 residues. Germline V gene sequence: CDR1 SGHNT, CDR2 YYREEE (reference sequence). Trimming stripped 0 bases from V and 6 bases from J, with 4 bases between. CDR3 DNA: TGTGCCAGCAGCTTGGACTTTCAGCCCCAGCATTTT. Translated: CASSLDFQPQHF.

The V gene is TRBV7-2, the J gene TRBJ2-7; D gene ambiguous. Germline assignment: CDR1 SGHTA and CDR2 FQGNSA. V dropped 4 bases and J dropped 4 bases, with 14 bases sitting between them. The CDR3 runs to 14 residues. CDR3 DNA: TGTGCCAGCAGCTCCTATCCTGACCTGTACGAGCAGTACTTC. It encodes CASSSYPDLYEQYF.

The sample holds a few counts of this clone. J is TRBJ2-7 and V is TRBV21-1. TRBV21-1 is a pseudogene locus. The CDR3 covers 16 residues. For the CDR3, the DNA is TGTGCCAGCAGCAGAGAACGCCGGGACGGGACCTACGAGCAGTACTTC. It specifies CASSRERRDGTYEQYF.

This rearrangement joins TRBV7-8 to TRBJ2-5; TRBD2 matches 9 bases. With 1 base clipped from V and 6 bases from J, the junction kept 6 bases outside the gene matches. Germline CDR1 and CDR2: SGHVS and FQNEAQ. The CDR3 spans 15 residues. The CDR3 here is CASSLDAGGPKTQYF. The CDR3 bases are TGTGCCAGCAGCTTAGACGCGGGGGGGCCAAAGACCCAGTACTTC.

The V call is TRBV7-9, the J call TRBJ2-1; D remains unclear. Trimming left V 1 base short and J 5 bases short, with 21 bases between. Germline CDR1 is SEHNR and CDR2 is FQNEAQ (reference sequence). The length of the CDR3 is 18 residues. CDR3 amino acids: CASSLGFMSSGIDNEQFF. CDR3 DNA: TGTGCCAGCAGCTTAGGGTTCATGTCTAGTGGGATTGACAATGAGCAGTTCTTC.

This sequence joins TRBV6-6 and TRBJ2-7; weak D call: TRBD2 (6 bases). V lost 6 bases to trimming and J lost 3 bases, with 21 bases between them. Germline CDR1 reads MNHNY; CDR2 reads SVGAGI (reference sequence). CDR3 length: 16 amino acids. The CDR3 nucleotides read TGTGCCAGCAGGGGACTCGGGCGGATCGGGCGCTACGAGCAGTACTTC. It encodes CASRGLGRIGRYEQYF.